A selection of T cell receptor beta chains follows, all from one sample in a study of Ad26.COV2.S vaccination and SARS-CoV-2 variants. Data came from immunoSEQ multiplex PCR; TCRdb stores just in-frame clones and leaves some out. Of roughly 380,000 clones listed, 88% are singletons. The input for sequencing was peripheral blood, taken in a trial of Ad26.COV2.S vaccine versus placebo. The source is a person between 18 and 65 years old who received the Ad26.COV2.S COVID-19 vaccine or a placebo. CDR3s include the opening cysteine and the closing phenylalanine or tryptophan. D genes are given only for firm matches. Only part of the rows carry a size: once, few, many, or a class if the clone is expanded.

d_call	j_call	v_call	clone_size	cdr3_aa	cdr3_nt
TRBD2	TRBJ2-2	TRBV6-5	.	CASSWTSGGAGELFF	TGTGCCAGCAGTTGGACTAGCGGGGGGGCCGGGGAGCTGTTTTTT
.	TRBJ2-2	TRBV4-1	.	CASSPVVSSSGGELFF	TGCGCCAGCAGCCCGGTCGTTAGTTCTTCCGGCGGGGAGCTGTTTTTT
.	TRBJ1-2	TRBV19	.	CASSIERTNYGYTF	TGTGCCAGTAGTATAGAGCGGACTAACTATGGCTACACCTTC
TRBD1	TRBJ2-5	TRBV28	.	CASSFSTGGGETQYF	TGTGCCAGCAGTTTCTCGACAGGGGGTGGTGAGACCCAGTACTTC
TRBD1	TRBJ2-6	TRBV14	.	CASSQRQGALSGANVLTF	TGTGCCAGCAGCCAAAGACAGGGGGCCCTCTCTGGGGCCAACGTCCTGACTTTC
.	TRBJ2-7	TRBV6-5	.	CASSYSLLGEQYF	TGTGCCAGCAGTTACTCCCTCCTGGGCGAGCAGTACTTC
.	TRBJ1-5	TRBV6-5	.	CASSYGQGPNQPQHF	TGTGCCAGCAGTTACGGCCAGGGGCCAAATCAGCCCCAGCATTTT
.	TRBJ1-2	TRBV24-1	.	CATSDAGNAGYGYTF	TGTGCCACCAGTGATGCTGGGAACGCCGGCTATGGCTACACCTTC
.	TRBJ2-5	TRBV5-1	.	CASSLAGADQETQYF	TGCGCCAGCAGCTTGGCGGGGGCCGACCAAGAGACCCAGTACTTC
TRBD1	TRBJ2-7	TRBV5-1	.	CASSSGPGQLYEQYF	TGCGCCAGCAGCTCGGGCCCGGGACAGCTGTACGAGCAGTACTTC
.	TRBJ1-2	TRBV7-8	.	CASSHGRLRGYTF	TGTGCCAGCAGCCACGGACGTCTGAGGGGCTACACCTTC
TRBD2	TRBJ2-4	TRBV7-8	.	CASSLASASGIFGIQYF	TGTGCCAGCAGCTTAGCGTCGGCTAGCGGGATTTTCGGCATTCAGTACTTC
.	TRBJ1-5	TRBV19	.	CASSRGAVQPQHF	TGTGCCAGTAGTAGGGGTGCGGTTCAGCCCCAGCATTTT
.	TRBJ2-7	TRBV7-9	.	CASSLMGVGAYEQYF	TGTGCCAGCAGCTTAATGGGGGTCGGAGCCTACGAGCAGTACTTC
.	TRBJ2-7	TRBV2	.	CASSPMTLEQYF	TGTGCCAGCAGTCCCATGACCTTGGAGCAGTACTTC
TRBD1	TRBJ1-1	TRBV28	.	CASSSGQGASEAFF	TGTGCCAGCAGTTCCGGACAGGGGGCATCTGAAGCTTTCTTT
TRBD2	TRBJ2-3	TRBV2	.	CASNRGSGGHTDTQYF	TGTGCCAGCAATAGAGGTAGCGGGGGGCACACAGATACGCAGTATTTT
.	TRBJ1-6	TRBV7-9	.	CASSLQPGGNSPLHF	TGTGCCAGCAGCTTACAGCCGGGAGGAAACTCACCCCTCCACTTT
.	TRBJ2-1	TRBV6-5	.	CASGPAGFREQFF	TGTGCCAGCGGCCCCGCAGGGTTTCGGGAGCAGTTCTTC
.	TRBJ1-6	TRBV28	.	CASSNSVYNSPLHF	TGTGCCAGCAGTAACAGCGTCTATAATTCACCCCTCCACTTT
.	TRBJ2-7	TRBV19	once	CASSAGGSYEQYF	TGTGCCAGTAGTGCCGGGGGATCCTACGAGCAGTACTTC
.	TRBJ1-1	TRBV27	few	CASSLSPGAVMTEAFF	TGTGCCAGCAGTTTATCACCTGGAGCAGTGATGACTGAAGCTTTCTTT
.	TRBJ1-3	TRBV4-3	.	CASSPSPGPRNTIYF	TGCGCCAGCAGCCCGTCCCCGGGACCGAGAAACACCATATATTTT
.	TRBJ2-4	TRBV6-2/TRBV6-3	.	CASSYSLVNRAKNIQYF	TGTGCCAGCAGTTACTCTTTGGTCAACCGAGCCAAAAACATTCAGTACTTC
.	TRBJ2-2	TRBV7-9	.	CASTYRDTGELFF	TGTGCCAGCACGTACAGGGACACCGGGGAGCTGTTTTTT
TRBD2	TRBJ2-1	TRBV19	.	CASSMALGGATEQFF	TGTGCCAGTAGTATGGCTCTCGGGGGGGCCACTGAGCAGTTCTTC
TRBD1	TRBJ1-5	TRBV15	.	CATSGSTGGNQPQHF	TGTGCCACCAGCGGGTCGACAGGGGGAAATCAGCCCCAGCATTTT
TRBD1	TRBJ2-2	TRBV6-2/TRBV6-3	.	CASSYVGQGYTGELFF	TGTGCCAGCAGTTACGTGGGACAGGGTTACACCGGGGAGCTGTTTTTT
TRBD1	TRBJ1-1	TRBV7-9	.	CASSSQGVGTEAFF	TGTGCCAGCAGCTCCCAGGGGGTAGGCACTGAAGCTTTCTTT
TRBD1	TRBJ1-2	TRBV4-1	.	CASSQDVGGQGGYGYTF	TGCGCCAGCAGCCAAGACGTAGGCGGACAGGGAGGCTATGGCTACACCTTC
.	TRBJ2-7	TRBV3-1/TRBV3-2	once	CASSPIVAKLQPGSGYEQYF	TGTGCCAGCAGCCCTATAGTAGCTAAATTGCAGCCGGGTTCTGGCTACGAGCAGTACTTC
TRBD1	TRBJ2-3	TRBV7-9	.	CASSDGTGGNRDTQYF	TGTGCCAGCAGCGACGGGACAGGGGGCAATAGAGATACGCAGTATTTT
.	TRBJ2-1	TRBV2	.	CASSEDRASSYNEQFF	TGTGCCAGCAGTGAAGATAGGGCCAGCTCCTACAATGAGCAGTTCTTC
.	TRBJ2-2	TRBV11-1	.	CASSLLGGDTGELFF	TGTGCCAGCAGCTTATTGGGGGGCGACACCGGGGAGCTGTTTTTT
TRBD1	TRBJ1-1	TRBV19	.	CASSWRGQRNTEAFF	TGTGCCAGTAGTTGGAGGGGGCAAAGGAACACTGAAGCTTTCTTT
.	TRBJ1-5	TRBV27	few	CASSSNGGNQPQHF	TGTGCCAGCAGTAGCAACGGGGGCAATCAGCCCCAGCATTTT
.	TRBJ2-1	TRBV5-1	.	CASSLYGQNYNEQFF	TGCGCCAGCAGCTTGTATGGCCAGAATTACAATGAGCAGTTCTTC
TRBD1	TRBJ1-2	TRBV7-9	once	CASSLASGTGSKYYGYTF	TGTGCCAGCAGCTTAGCTTCCGGGACAGGGTCAAAATATTATGGCTACACCTTC
.	TRBJ2-7	TRBV7-3	.	CASSLNPGASYEQYF	TGTGCCAGCAGCTTAAATCCCGGGGCCTCCTACGAGCAGTACTTC
.	TRBJ2-5	TRBV11-2	few	CASSQGHQETQYF	TGTGCCAGCAGCCAGGGGCACCAAGAGACCCAGTACTTC
.	TRBJ2-3	TRBV9	few	CASSLLASAGVGDTQYF	TGTGCCAGCAGCCTTCTGGCTAGCGCCGGTGTTGGAGATACGCAGTATTTT
TRBD1	TRBJ2-7	TRBV4-1	.	CASSLRVGQGVDEQYF	TGCGCCAGCAGCCTGAGGGTGGGACAGGGGGTTGACGAGCAGTACTTC
.	TRBJ1-1	TRBV9	.	CASSSPGVLNTEAFF	TGTGCCAGCAGCTCCCCGGGGGTTTTGAACACTGAAGCTTTCTTT
.	TRBJ2-5	TRBV9	.	CASSVAQGGTETQYF	TGTGCCAGCAGCGTAGCTCAGGGGGGGACGGAGACCCAGTACTTC
TRBD1	TRBJ2-5	TRBV28	once	CASRRTGKETQYF	TGTGCCAGCAGAAGGACAGGCAAAGAGACCCAGTACTTC
TRBD1	TRBJ2-1	TRBV27	.	CASSLTGNEQFF	TGTGCCAGCAGTCTGACAGGGAATGAGCAGTTCTTC
.	TRBJ2-1	TRBV5-4	.	CASSWGRRDNEQFF	TGTGCCAGCAGCTGGGGAAGGCGGGACAATGAGCAGTTCTTC
.	TRBJ1-2	TRBV7-8	.	CASSRVGKGLRGYTF	TGTGCCAGCAGCCGAGTTGGTAAGGGGCTGCGTGGCTACACCTTC
.	TRBJ2-2	TRBV2	.	CASKQGGTGELFF	TGTGCCAGCAAACAGGGAGGGACCGGGGAGCTGTTTTTT
TRBD1	TRBJ2-7	TRBV24-1	.	CATSDPPRTGDYEQYF	TGTGCCACCAGTGATCCCCCGCGGACAGGGGACTACGAGCAGTACTTC
TRBD2	TRBJ2-3	TRBV7-3	.	CASSSPGGRGSTDTQYF	TGTGCCAGCAGCTCCCCGGGCGGGCGGGGGTCCACAGATACGCAGTATTTT
.	TRBJ1-2	TRBV24-1	.	CATSEGAGYGYTF	TGTGCCACCAGTGAAGGGGCAGGCTATGGCTACACCTTC
.	TRBJ2-7	TRBV30	.	CAWDQGSYEQYF	TGTGCCTGGGATCAGGGTTCCTACGAGCAGTACTTC
.	TRBJ1-1	TRBV6-2/TRBV6-3	.	CASSSGTEAFF	TGTGCCAGCAGTTCAGGTACTGAAGCTTTCTTT
TRBD1	TRBJ2-7	TRBV29-1	.	CSVVGTGIYEQYF	TGCAGCGTTGTAGGGACAGGGATCTACGAGCAGTACTTC